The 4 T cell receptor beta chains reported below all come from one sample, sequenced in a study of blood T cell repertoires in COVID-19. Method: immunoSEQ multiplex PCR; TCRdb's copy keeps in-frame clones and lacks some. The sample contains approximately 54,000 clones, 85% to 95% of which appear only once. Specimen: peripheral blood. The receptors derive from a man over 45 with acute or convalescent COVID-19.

CDR3 sequence (DNA): TGTGCCAGCAGCTTTCCGGTCGGGGGTAACTATGGCTACACCTTC. Amino acid sequence: CASSFPVGGNYGYTF. V gene TRBV7-2 combines with J gene TRBJ1-2; TRBD1 is a possible D gene (5 bases). Looked up from germline, CDR1 is SGHTA and CDR2 is FQGNSA. CDR3 length: 15 amino acids. V lost 3 bases and J 1 base, leaving 12 bases between the germline ends.

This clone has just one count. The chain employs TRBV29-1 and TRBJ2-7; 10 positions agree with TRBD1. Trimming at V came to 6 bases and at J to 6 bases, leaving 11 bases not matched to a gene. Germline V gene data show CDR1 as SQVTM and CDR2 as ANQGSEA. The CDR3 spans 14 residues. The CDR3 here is CSVTPGQGPGEQYF. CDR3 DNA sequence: TGCAGCGTGACCCCGGGACAGGGGCCCGGCGAGCAGTACTTC.

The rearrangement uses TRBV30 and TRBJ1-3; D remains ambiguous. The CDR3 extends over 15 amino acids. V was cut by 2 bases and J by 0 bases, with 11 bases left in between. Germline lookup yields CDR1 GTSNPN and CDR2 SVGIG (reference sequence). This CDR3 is CAWSRDSGSGNTIYF. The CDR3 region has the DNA TGTGCCTGGAGTCGAGACTCGGGCTCTGGAAACACCATATATTTT.

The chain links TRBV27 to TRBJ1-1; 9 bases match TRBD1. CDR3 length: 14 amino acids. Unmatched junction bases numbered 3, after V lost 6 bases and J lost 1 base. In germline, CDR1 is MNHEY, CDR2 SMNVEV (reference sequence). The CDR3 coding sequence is TGTGCCAGCAGAGACAGGGGGGGGAACACTGAAGCTTTCTTT. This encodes CASRDRGGNTEAFF.